The clone carrying this T cell receptor (beta chain) has more than one count but fewer than ten. The antigen is undetermined. V was cut by 5 bases and J by 1 base, with 8 bases left in between. The CDR3 spans 13 residues. In germline, CDR1 is ENHRY, CDR2 SYGVKD. With cryopreserved PBMCs as the source, around 1.9 micrograms of genomic DNA went to TCR beta libraries. The data originate from a study of cytotoxic CD8 clonotypes in ibrutinib-treated CLL. Study-wide background: Samples showed on average about 280,000 productive templates and 94,082 productive rearrangements.

Clones were sequenced by immunoSEQ multiplex PCR, and TCRdb holds only the in-frame ones, with some missing. This sample has tens of thousands of clones, with about 75% found just once. Study-wide findings and caveats: Clonality climbed at ibrutinib response, then dropped toward baseline at progression. Public clonotypes showed up rarely, and on treatment they shrank or held steady.

Source: PBMCs, taken after 24 months of ibrutinib treatment. The rearrangement joins TRBV10-3 to TRBJ2-5; TRBD1 might be the D (6 bases). The sequence was collected from a human donor with chronic lymphocytic leukemia. The CDR3 reads CAISRTVQETQYF. CDR3 nucleotide sequence: TGTGCCATCAGTCGGACAGTCCAAGAGACCCAGTACTTC.